This TCR beta chain was sequenced for a study of T cell repertoires in cytomegalovirus infection. Turning to the study itself: Recently identified HLA-C-restricted CMV epitopes were used, and well-studied HLA-B-restricted CMV epitopes were used as well. An indication of both CMV infection and matching HLA type came from public TCR beta signatures. Study observations and caveats: Clonotypes of TCR beta that were HLA-C-restricted and CMV-specific dominated the ex vivo response.

In this sample, this clonotype turned up a few times. Its antigen is still unknown. This CDR3 is 15 amino acids long. Germline values: CDR1 MNHEY, CDR2 SVGEGT. V dropped 4 bases and J dropped 4 bases, with 16 bases sitting between them. TCRdb re-called the reads with MiXCR, one entry per CDR3 protein. This sample has 700,000 to 850,000 distinct CDR3 sequences; approximately 30% occur once, and the top ten carry over 10%. Sequencing used cultured CD8+ T cells from PBMCs, obtained from culture after CMV antigen stimulation. The chain uses TRBV6-2 or TRBV6-3 and TRBJ1-1; D remains unclear. This clonotype originated in a human donor in good health (CMV status not recorded). Some clones in this sample may be carry-over from other donors' samples. In DNA, the CDR3 is TGTGCCAGCAGTTTTGCAAATTTAGGAAGCACTGAAGCTTTCTTT. Translating it yields CASSFANLGSTEAFF.